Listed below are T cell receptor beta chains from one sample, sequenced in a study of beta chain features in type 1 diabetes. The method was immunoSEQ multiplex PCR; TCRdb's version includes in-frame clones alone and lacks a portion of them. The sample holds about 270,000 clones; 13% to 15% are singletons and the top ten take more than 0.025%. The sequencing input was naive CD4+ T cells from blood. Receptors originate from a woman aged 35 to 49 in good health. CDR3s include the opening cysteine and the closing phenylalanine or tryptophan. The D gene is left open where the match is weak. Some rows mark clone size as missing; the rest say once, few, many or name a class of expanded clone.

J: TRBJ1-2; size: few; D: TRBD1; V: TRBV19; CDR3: CASSPYTGGLTNYGYTF; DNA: TGTGCCAGTAGTCCGTACACAGGGGGCTTGACTAACTATGGCTACACCTTC
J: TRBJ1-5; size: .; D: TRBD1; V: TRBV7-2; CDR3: CASSPDRGKGPQHF; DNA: TGTGCCAGCAGCCCGGACAGGGGTAAGGGGCCCCAGCATTTT
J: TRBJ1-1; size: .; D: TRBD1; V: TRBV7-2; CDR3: CASSFATGGIEAFF; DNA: TGTGCCAGCAGCTTTGCGACAGGGGGAATTGAAGCTTTCTTT
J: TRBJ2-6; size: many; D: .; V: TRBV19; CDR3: CASSIGSGANVLTF; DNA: TGTGCCAGTAGTATCGGCTCTGGGGCCAACGTCCTGACTTTC
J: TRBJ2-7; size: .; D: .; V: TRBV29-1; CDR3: CSVEGRTNGYEQYF; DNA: TGCAGCGTTGAGGGCCGGACAAACGGCTACGAGCAGTACTTC
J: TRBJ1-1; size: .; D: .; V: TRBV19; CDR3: CASSITRNTEAFF; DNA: TGTGCCAGTAGTATAACCAGGAACACTGAAGCTTTCTTT
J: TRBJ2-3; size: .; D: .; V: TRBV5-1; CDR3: CASSRSTDTQYF; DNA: TGCGCCAGCAGCCGTAGCACAGATACGCAGTATTTT
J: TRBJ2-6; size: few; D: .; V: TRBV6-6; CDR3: CASSYTTPGANVLTF; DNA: TGTGCCAGCAGTTACACGACACCTGGGGCCAACGTCCTGACTTTC
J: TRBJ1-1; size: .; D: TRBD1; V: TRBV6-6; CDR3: CASSYAGQENEAFF; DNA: TGTGCCAGCAGTTACGCCGGACAGGAAAATGAAGCTTTCTTT
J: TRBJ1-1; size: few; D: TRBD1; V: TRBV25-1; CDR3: CASKGQGKTEAFF; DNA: TGTGCCAGCAAGGGACAGGGGAAAACTGAAGCTTTCTTT
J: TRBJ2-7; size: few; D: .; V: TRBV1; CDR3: CTSSQDIGRGGEQYF; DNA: TGCACCAGCAGCCAAGATATTGGGCGCGGGGGTGAGCAGTACTTC
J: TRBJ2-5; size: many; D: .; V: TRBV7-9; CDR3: CASSQWTLRETQYF; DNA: TGTGCCAGCAGCCAATGGACTTTACGGGAGACCCAGTACTTC
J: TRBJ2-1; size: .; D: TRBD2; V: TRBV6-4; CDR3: CASSEVPGLAGGRYNEQFF; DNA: TGTGCCAGCAGCGAAGTCCCGGGACTAGCGGGGGGCCGGTACAATGAGCAGTTCTTC
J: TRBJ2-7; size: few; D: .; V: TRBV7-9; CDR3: CASRDNTHEQYF; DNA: TGTGCCAGCAGGGACAACACCCACGAGCAGTACTTC
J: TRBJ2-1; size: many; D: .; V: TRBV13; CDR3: CASSYQGPSMFF; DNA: TGTGCCAGCAGTTATCAGGGCCCCTCTATGTTCTTC
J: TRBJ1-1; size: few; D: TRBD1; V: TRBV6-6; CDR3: CASRETGANTEAFF; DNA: TGTGCCAGCAGGGAAACAGGGGCGAACACTGAAGCTTTCTTT
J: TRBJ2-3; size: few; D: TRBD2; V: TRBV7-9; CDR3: CASSLLATSGAPF; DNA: TGTGCCAGCAGCTTACTGGCGACTAGCGGGGCTCCTTTT
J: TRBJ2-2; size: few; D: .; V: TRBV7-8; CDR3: CASRFRNTGELFF; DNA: TGTGCCAGCAGGTTTCGGAACACCGGGGAGCTGTTTTTT
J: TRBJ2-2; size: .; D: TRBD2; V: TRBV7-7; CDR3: CAINLAVGGGNTGELFF; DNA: TGTGCGATCAACCTCGCGGTGGGCGGGGGGAACACCGGGGAGCTGTTTTTT
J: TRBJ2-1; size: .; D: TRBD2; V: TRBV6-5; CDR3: CASRATSGAQFF; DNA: TGTGCCAGCAGGGCTACTAGCGGGGCGCAGTTCTTC
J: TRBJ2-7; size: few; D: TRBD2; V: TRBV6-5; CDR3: CASSYSASGGYEQYF; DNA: TGTGCCAGCAGTTACTCGGCTAGCGGGGGCTACGAGCAGTACTTC